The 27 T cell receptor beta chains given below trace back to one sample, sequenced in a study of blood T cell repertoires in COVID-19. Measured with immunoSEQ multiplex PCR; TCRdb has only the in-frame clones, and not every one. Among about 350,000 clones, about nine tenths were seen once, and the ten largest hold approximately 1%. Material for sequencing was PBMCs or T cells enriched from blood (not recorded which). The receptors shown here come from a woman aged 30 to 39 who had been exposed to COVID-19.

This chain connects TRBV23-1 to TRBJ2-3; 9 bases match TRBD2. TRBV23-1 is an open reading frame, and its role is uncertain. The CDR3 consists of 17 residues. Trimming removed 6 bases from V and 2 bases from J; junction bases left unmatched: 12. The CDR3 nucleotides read TGCGCCAGCAGCCACCATTCGACTAGCGGATACACAGATACGCAGTATTTT. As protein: CASSHHSTSGYTDTQYF.

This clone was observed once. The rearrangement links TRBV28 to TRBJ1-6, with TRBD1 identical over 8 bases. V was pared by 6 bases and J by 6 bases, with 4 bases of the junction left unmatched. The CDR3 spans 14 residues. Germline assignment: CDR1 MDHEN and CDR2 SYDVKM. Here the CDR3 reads CASSRGQANSPLHF. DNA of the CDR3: TGTGCCAGCAGCCGGGGACAGGCTAATTCACCCCTCCACTTT.

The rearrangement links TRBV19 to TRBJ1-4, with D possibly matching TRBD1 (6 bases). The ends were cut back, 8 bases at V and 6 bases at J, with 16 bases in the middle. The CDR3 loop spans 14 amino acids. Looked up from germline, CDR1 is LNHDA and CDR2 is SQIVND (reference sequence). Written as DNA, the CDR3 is TGTGCCAGTGGAGGGGGGGACCTTTATGAAAAACTGTTTTTT. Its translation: CASGGGDLYEKLFF.

The DNA of the CDR3 is TGTGCCACCTCTTGGTTGGCTTTTAAGGAGATGAACACTGAAGCTTTCTTT. Amino acids: CATSWLAFKEMNTEAFF. The chain is built from TRBV15 and TRBJ1-1, with D unresolved. The V gene lost 8 bases and the J gene lost 0 bases, with 22 bases spanning the gap. The length of the CDR3 is 17 residues. Germline loops: CDR1 LNHNV, CDR2 YYDKDF (reference sequence).

In DNA, the CDR3 is TGTGCCAGTAGTTTACCACACGGGGAGACCCAGTACTTC. Translation: CASSLPHGETQYF. V and J are TRBV19 and TRBJ2-5; no clear D gene. The CDR3 spans 13 residues. CDR1 and CDR2 from the germline V gene are LNHDA and SQIVND (reference sequence). Trimming stripped 5 bases from V and 5 bases from J, with 12 bases between.

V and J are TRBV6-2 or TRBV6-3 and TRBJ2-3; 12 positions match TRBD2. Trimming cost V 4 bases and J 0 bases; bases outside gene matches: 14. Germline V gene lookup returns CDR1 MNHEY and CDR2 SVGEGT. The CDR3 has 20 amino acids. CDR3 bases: TGTGCCAGCAGTTTGACTAGCGGGAGAATCACCTTCCTTAGCACAGATACGCAGTATTTT. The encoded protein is CASSLTSGRITFLSTDTQYF.

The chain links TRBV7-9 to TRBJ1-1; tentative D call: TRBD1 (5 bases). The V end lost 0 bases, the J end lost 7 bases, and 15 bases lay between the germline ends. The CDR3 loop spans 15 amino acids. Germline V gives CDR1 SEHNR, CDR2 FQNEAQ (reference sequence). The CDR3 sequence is CASSLAWGRESEAFF. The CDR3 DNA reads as TGTGCCAGCAGCTTAGCGTGGGGACGGGAGAGTGAAGCTTTCTTT.

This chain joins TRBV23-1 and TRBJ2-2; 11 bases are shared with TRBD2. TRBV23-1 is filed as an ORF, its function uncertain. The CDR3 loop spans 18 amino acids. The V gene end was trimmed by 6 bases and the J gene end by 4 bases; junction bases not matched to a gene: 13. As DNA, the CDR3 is TGCGCCAGCAGCCCTAGGGCTAGCGGGAGGCCGGGCACCGGGGAGCTGTTTTTT. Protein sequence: CASSPRASGRPGTGELFF.

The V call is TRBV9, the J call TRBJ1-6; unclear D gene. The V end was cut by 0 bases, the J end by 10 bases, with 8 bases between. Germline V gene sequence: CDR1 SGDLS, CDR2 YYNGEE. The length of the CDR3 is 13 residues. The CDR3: CASSVGSGSPLHF. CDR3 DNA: TGTGCCAGCAGCGTAGGTTCGGGATCACCCCTCCACTTT.

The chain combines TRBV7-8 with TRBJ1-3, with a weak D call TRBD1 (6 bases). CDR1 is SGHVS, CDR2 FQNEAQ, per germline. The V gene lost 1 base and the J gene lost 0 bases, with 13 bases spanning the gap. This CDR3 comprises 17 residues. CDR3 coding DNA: TGTGCCAGCAGCTTAGATACAGGGAGCTACTCTGGAAACACCATATATTTT. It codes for CASSLDTGSYSGNTIYF.

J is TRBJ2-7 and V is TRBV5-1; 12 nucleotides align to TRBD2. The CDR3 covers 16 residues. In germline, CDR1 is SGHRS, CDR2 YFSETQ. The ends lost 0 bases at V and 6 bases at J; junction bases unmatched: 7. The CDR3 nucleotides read TGCGCCAGCAGCTTGGGACTAGCGGGAGCATTATCCGAGCAGTACTTC. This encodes CASSLGLAGALSEQYF.

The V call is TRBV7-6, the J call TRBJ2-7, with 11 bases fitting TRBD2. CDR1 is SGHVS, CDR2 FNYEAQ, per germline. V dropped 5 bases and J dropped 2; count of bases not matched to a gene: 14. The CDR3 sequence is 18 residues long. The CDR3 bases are TGTGCCAGCAGCCTTACGACCCTAGGGACTAGCGGAACCTACGAGCAGTACTTC. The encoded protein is CASSLTTLGTSGTYEQYF.

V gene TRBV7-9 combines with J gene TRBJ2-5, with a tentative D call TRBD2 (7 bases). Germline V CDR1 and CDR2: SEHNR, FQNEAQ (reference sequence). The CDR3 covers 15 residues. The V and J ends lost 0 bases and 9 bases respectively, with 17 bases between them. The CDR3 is CASSLAGGPQGSQYF. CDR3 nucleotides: TGTGCCAGCAGCTTAGCGGGAGGGCCCCAGGGGTCCCAGTACTTC.

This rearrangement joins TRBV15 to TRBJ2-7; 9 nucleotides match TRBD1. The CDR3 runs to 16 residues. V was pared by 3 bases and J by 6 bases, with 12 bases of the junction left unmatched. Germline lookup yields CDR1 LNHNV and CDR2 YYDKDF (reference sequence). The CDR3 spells CATSRVMGQGVGEQYF. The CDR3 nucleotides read TGTGCCACCAGCAGGGTGATGGGACAGGGTGTTGGCGAGCAGTACTTC. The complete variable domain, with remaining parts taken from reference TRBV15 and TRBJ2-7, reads DAMVIQNPRYQVTQFGKPVTLSCSQTLNHNVMYWYQQKSSQAPKLLFHYYDKDFNNEADTPDNFQSRRPNTSFCFLDIRSPGLGDTAMYLCATSRVMGQGVGEQYFGPGTRLTVT.

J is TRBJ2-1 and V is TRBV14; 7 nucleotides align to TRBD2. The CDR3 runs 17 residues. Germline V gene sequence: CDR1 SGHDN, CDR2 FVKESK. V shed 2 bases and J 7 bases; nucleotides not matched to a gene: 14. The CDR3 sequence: CASSQSIGLGEDNEQFF. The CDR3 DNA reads TGTGCCAGCAGCCAAAGTATCGGACTAGGCGAGGATAATGAGCAGTTCTTC.

The CDR3 nucleotides are TGTGCCATCAGTGAGTCGACGCAGGCGATTAATGAAAAACTGTTTTTT. Translated, it gives CAISESTQAINEKLFF. The chain carries TRBV10-3 and TRBJ1-4; D remains ambiguous. With 0 bases removed from V and 4 bases from J, the gap between germline ends came to 12 bases. CDR1 is ENHRY, CDR2 SYGVKD, per germline. There are 16 residues in the CDR3.

CDR3 residues: CASSILAGGVVEQFF. The CDR3 region has the DNA TGTGCCAGTAGTATACTAGCGGGAGGGGTGGTTGAGCAGTTCTTC. This chain connects TRBV19 to TRBJ2-1; the match to TRBD2 covers 12 bases. With V trimmed by 2 bases and J by 9 bases, 5 bases remained unmatched. The CDR3 totals 15 residues. Germline assignment: CDR1 LNHDA and CDR2 SQIVND (reference sequence). Looking up the rest from reference TRBV19 and TRBJ2-1 gives the full variable domain: DGGITQSPKYLFRKEGQNVTLSCEQNLNHDAMYWYRQDPGQGLRLIYYSQIVNDFQKGDIAEGYSVSREKKESFPLTVTSAQKNPTAFYLCASSILAGGVVEQFFGPGTRLTVL.

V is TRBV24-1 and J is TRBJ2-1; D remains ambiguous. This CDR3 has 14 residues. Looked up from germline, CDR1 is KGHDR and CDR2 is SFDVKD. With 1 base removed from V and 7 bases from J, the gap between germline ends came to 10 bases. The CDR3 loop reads CATSDFTLQNEQFF. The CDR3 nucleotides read TGTGCCACCAGTGATTTCACTCTTCAAAATGAGCAGTTCTTC.

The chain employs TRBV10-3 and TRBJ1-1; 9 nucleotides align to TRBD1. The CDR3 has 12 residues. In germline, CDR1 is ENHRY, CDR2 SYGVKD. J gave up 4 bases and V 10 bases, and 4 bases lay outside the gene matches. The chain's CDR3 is CASQTGGTEAFF. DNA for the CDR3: TGTGCCAGCCAGACAGGGGGCACTGAAGCTTTCTTT.

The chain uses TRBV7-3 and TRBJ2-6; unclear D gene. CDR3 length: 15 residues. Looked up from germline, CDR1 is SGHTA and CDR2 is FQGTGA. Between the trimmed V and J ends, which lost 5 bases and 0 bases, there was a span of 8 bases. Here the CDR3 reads CASSPGASGANVLTF. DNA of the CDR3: TGTGCCAGCAGCCCCGGTGCCTCTGGGGCCAACGTCCTGACTTTC.

The DNA of the CDR3 is TGTGCCAGCAGTTTAGAAGGGGCTGGGGCCAACGTCCTGACTTTC. It translates to CASSLEGAGANVLTF. The chain recombines TRBV27 with TRBJ2-6, with D perhaps matching TRBD1 (5 bases). CDR1 is MNHEY and CDR2 is SMNVEV in the germline V gene (reference sequence). The CDR3 runs to 15 residues. Between the trimmed V and J ends, which lost 2 bases and 2 bases, there was a span of 7 bases.

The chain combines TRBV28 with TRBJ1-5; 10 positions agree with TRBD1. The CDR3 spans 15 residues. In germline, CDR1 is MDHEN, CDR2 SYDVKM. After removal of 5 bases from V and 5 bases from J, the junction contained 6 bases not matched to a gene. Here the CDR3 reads CASSLLGTGDQPQHF. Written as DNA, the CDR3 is TGTGCCAGCAGTCTGCTGGGGACAGGGGATCAGCCCCAGCATTTT.

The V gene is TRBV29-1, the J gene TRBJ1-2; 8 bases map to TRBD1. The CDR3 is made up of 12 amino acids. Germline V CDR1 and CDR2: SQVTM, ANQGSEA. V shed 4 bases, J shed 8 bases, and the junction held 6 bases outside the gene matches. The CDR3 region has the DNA TGCAGCGTTGCGGGACAGGATGGGGGCTACACCTTC. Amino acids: CSVAGQDGGYTF.

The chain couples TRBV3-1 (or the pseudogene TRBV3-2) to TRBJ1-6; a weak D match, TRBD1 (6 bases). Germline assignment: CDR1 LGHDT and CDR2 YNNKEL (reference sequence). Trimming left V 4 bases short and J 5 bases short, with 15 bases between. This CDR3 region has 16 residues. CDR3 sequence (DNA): TGTGCCAGCAGCCCACAGGGAAGCCCTAATAATTCACCCCTCCACTTT. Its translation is CASSPQGSPNNSPLHF.

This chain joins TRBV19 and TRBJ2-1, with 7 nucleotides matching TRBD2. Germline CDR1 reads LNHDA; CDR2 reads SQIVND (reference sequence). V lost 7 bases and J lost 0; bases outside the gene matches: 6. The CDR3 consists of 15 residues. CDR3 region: CASTLGGSSYNEQFF. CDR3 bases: TGTGCCAGTACCCTGGGGGGGAGCTCCTACAATGAGCAGTTCTTC.

The CDR3 DNA sequence: TGTGCCAGCAGCCCCGGGGACGGGAGTTATGGCTACACCTTC. This codes for CASSPGDGSYGYTF. V is TRBV9 and J is TRBJ1-2, with a weak D call TRBD1 (5 bases). Trimming removed 4 bases at V and 5 bases at J, with 15 bases between. CDR3 size: 14 residues. Germline V lookup: CDR1 SGDLS, CDR2 YYNGEE.

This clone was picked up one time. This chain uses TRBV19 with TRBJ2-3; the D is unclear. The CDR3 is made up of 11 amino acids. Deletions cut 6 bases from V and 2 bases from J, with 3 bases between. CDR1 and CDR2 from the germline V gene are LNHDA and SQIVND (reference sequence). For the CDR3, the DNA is TGTGCCAGTAGCTACACAGATACGCAGTATTTT. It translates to CASSYTDTQYF.